This TCR beta chain was captured in a study of blood T cell repertoires in COVID-19. Germline V gives CDR1 KGHSH, CDR2 LQKENI. This CDR3 is 15 amino acids long. Trimming pared 4 bases from V and 4 bases from J, leaving 16 bases between. Assay used: immunoSEQ multiplex PCR; TCRdb lists only in-frame clones, some missing. The table includes about 200,000 clones, around 84% detected once. Source material: peripheral blood. The clonotype was recovered from a human donor in a cohort sampled during active COVID-19. The chain employs TRBV18 and TRBJ1-1; no clear D. Here the CDR3 reads CASSQEVAPVTEAFF. DNA for the CDR3: TGTGCCAGCTCACAAGAGGTCGCTCCGGTCACTGAAGCTTTCTTT.